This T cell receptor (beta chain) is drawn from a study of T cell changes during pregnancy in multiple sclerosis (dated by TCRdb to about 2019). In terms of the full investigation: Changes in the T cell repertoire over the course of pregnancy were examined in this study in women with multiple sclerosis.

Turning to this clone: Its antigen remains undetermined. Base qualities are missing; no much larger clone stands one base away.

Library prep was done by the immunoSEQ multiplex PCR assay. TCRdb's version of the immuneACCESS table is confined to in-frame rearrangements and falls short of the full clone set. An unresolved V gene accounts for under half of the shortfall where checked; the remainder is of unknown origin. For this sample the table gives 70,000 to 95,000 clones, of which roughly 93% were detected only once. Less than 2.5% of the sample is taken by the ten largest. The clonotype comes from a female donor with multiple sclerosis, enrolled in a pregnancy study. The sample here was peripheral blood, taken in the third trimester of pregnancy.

The DNA sequence reads TGTGCCAGCAGACCGGGGAGAGGCGGTTTGACCGGGGAGCTGTTTTTT. Translated, it reads CASRPGRGGLTGELFF. The sequence is built from TRBV7-2 and TRBJ2-2; TRBD2 is possibly the D segment (5 matching bases). The CDR3 contains 16 residues, cysteine and phenylalanine counted. Left in the record is the CDR3 DNA by itself, 48 bases read in frame from the first base. CDR1 SGHTA and CDR2 FQGNSA were looked up in the germline V gene. The V and J ends are trimmed by 6 bases and 5 bases, leaving 19 bases between them.